This T cell receptor beta chain was profiled in a study of shared clonotypes between healthy human individuals. CD8 cells classed as naive were CD45RO-negative and positively selected for CCR7, excluding terminally differentiated effector memory CD45RA+ cells. Findings and caveats of the study: Clonotype sharing among donors likely depends on sequencing depth. In a handful of donors, about 5% of naive CD4 clonotypes appeared in common. Naive subsets tended to show greater estimated richness than memory subsets.

Each PCR replicate from the sorted subsets contained approximately 0.2 ug DNA, which is 30,000 or so T cell genomes. Clones were read by immunoSEQ multiplex PCR, and TCRdb kept only the in-frame ones, dropping some. Of around 2,000,000 clones listed, 85% to 95% are singletons. Looked up from germline, CDR1 is WSHSY and CDR2 is SAAADI. The CDR3 extends over 12 amino acids. V was cut by 2 bases and J by 5 bases, with 5 bases left in between. This clone came up once. The target antigen is unknown. V usage is TRBV10-2 and J usage is TRBJ2-3; no reliable D call. The specimen sequenced was naive CD8+ T cells from PBMCs. The sequence derives from a young man in good health. Some clones in this sample may be carry-over from other donors' samples. CDR3 in DNA: TGCGCCAGCAGTGAGCTAGAAGATACGCAGTATTTT. Protein sequence: CASSELEDTQYF.